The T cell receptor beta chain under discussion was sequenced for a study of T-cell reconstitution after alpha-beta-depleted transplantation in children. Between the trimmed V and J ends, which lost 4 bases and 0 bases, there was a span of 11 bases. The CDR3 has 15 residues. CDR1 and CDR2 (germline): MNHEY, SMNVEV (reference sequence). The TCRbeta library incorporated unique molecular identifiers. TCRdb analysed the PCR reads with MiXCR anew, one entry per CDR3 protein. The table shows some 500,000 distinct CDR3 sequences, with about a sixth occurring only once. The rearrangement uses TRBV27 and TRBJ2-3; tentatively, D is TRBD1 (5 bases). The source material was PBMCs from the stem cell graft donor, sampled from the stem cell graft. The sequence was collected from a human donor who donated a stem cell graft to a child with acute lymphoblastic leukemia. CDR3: CASSWGRYSTDTQYF. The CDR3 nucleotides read TGTGCCAGCAGTTGGGGCAGATACAGCACAGATACGCAGTATTTT.